This TCR beta chain stems from a study of immune evolution from preneoplasia to lung adenocarcinoma. Study-level findings and limits: Later-stage lesions seemingly showed higher T cell density and diversity than normal lung.

A word on this clone: Its matching antigen is unknown.

Some clones are missing from TCRdb's copy, which holds only in-frame ones; the method was immunoSEQ multiplex PCR. The sample shows 13,000 to 15,000 clones, 65% to 90% of them seen only once. Patients had resection in Japan or China between 2014 and 2017. Nucleic acids came from premalignant or tumor cells enriched by macro-dissection. The sample was FFPE lung adenocarcinoma in situ tissue. The TCR comes from a donor at least 70 years old with lung adenocarcinoma.

The CDR3 region has the DNA TGTGCCAGCAGTTTCGGGCAGAGGCCCCAGCATTTT. Translating it yields CASSFGQRPQHF. This sequence joins TRBV28 and TRBJ1-5; D not certain. The CDR3 length is 12 residues. V lost 3 bases, J lost 9 bases, and 9 bases lay in between. The germline gives CDR1 MDHEN, CDR2 SYDVKM. The whole variable domain, filled in from reference TRBV28 and TRBJ1-5, reads DVKVTQSSRYLVKRTGEKVFLECVQDMDHENMFWYRQDPGLGLRLIYFSYDVKMKEKGDIPEGYSVSREKKERFSLILESASTNQTSMYLCASSFGQRPQHFGDGTRLSIL.